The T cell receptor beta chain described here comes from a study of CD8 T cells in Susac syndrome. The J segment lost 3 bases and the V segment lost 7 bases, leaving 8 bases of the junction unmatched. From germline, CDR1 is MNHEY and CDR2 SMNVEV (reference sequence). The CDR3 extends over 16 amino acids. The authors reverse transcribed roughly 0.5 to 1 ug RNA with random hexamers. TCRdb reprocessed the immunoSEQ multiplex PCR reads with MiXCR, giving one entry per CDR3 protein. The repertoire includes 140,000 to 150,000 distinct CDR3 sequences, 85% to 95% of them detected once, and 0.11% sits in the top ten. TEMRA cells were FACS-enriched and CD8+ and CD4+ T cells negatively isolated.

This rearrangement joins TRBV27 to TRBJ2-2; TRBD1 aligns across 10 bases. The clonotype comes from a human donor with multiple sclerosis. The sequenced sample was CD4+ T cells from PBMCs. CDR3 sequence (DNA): TGTGCCAGCAAAACCCGGACAGGGGGAGACACCGGGGAGCTGTTTTTT. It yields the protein CASKTRTGGDTGELFF.